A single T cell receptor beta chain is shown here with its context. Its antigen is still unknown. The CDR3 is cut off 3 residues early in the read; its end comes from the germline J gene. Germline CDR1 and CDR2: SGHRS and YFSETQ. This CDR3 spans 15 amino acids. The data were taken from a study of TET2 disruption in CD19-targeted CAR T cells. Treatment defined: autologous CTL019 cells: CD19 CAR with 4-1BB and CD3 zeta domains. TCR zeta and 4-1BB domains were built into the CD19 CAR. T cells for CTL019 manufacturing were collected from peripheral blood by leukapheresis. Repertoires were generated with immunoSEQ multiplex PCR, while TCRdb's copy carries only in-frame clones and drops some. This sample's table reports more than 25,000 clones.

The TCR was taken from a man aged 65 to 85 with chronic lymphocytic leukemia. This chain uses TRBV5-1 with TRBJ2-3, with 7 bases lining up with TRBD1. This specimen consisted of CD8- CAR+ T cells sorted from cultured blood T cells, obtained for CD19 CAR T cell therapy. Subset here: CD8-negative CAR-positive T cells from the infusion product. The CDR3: CASSLGQGMGETQYF. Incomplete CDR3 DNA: TGCGCCAGCAGCTTGGGACAGGGCATGGGAGAGACG.